This TCR beta chain was recovered during a study of cytomegalovirus exposure and HLA in healthy donors. Notes on this clone: Its antigen is currently unknown. The junction and the germline gene differ at one end; a read error may be behind it. This sample also contains other DNA sequences that code for the same CDR3.

With 60 Vbeta and 13 Jbeta primers, the PCR was carried out. Profiled with immunoSEQ multiplex PCR; TCRdb holds only in-frame clones, not every one. The repertoire holds 170,000 or so clones, about 80% seen once, with 0.65% to 0.75% in the top ten. Germline V gene lookup returns CDR1 SGHRS and CDR2 YFSETQ. This CDR3 has 14 residues. Regarding the study as a whole: TRBV6-2, TRBV6-3 and other indistinguishable V segments were excluded. It was taken for granted in presence/absence analyses that sequencing depth across donors was roughly uniform.

V and J are TRBV5-1 and TRBJ1-4; D not certain. The sequence was obtained from a woman aged 40 to 49 in good health and CMV-seronegative. Material: PBMCs. The CDR3 DNA is TGCGCTAGCAGCTCCGGCGACTATGGTGAAAAACTGTTTTTT. It translates to CASSSGDYGEKLFF.